The clone carrying this T cell receptor beta chain was found a few times. The antigen is undetermined. Amplification targeted TCR beta CDR3 regions from RNA transcripts. With the HTBI primer set, the TCR CDR3 went through a first round of RT-PCR. TCRdb used MiXCR to reprocess the multiplex PCR reads, holding one entry per CDR3 protein. Here the sample spans fewer than 400,000 distinct CDR3 sequences, over 11% being singletons. This CDR3 spans 16 amino acids. V was trimmed by 3 bases and J by 0 bases, leaving 9 bases between them. Germline V gives CDR1 MNHEY, CDR2 SMNVEV (reference sequence). Exclusion of patients followed from uncontrolled infection, other autoimmune disease, pregnancy or lactation. The data are from a study of T cells in Graves' hyperthyroidism and ophthalmopathy. Study-wide results and caveats: Also found in blood were most expanded thyroid clonotypes above 0.001.

The V and J genes are TRBV27 and TRBJ2-6; no firm D call. The sequenced material came from blood. The source is a man aged 45 to 65 with Graves' ophthalmopathy. The CDR3: CASSFLGNSGANVLTF. The CDR3 bases are TGTGCCAGCAGTTTTTTGGGGAACTCTGGGGCCAACGTCCTGACTTTC.